In its sample, the clone carrying this TCR beta chain was seen a few times. Its target is not known. This sample is part of a study of beta chain features in type 1 diabetes. Study-wide results and limits: All four CD4+ subsets of Type 1 diabetes patients contained TCRB CDR3s that were moderately but significantly shorter.

What was sequenced were expressed TCRB transcripts, since all of the isolated RNA had been reverse transcribed. Naive, central memory and regulatory T cell samples yielded about 4 million reads on average. Assay used: immunoSEQ multiplex PCR; TCRdb lists only in-frame clones, some missing. In the table there are 500,000 to 800,000 clones, 9.5% to 15% of which are singletons. Deletions cut 4 bases from V and 2 bases from J, with 14 bases between. CDR3 length equals 15 residues. CDR1 is LNHDA and CDR2 is SQIVND in the germline V gene (reference sequence). The receptor comes from a man younger than 40 with type 1 diabetes. J is TRBJ1-2 and V is TRBV19; a possible D gene is TRBD1 (5 bases). The specimen was naive CD4+ T cells from blood. CDR3 nucleotides: TGTGCCAGTAGTAGCTCCTTTGGGGGAAACTATGGCTACACCTTC. Amino acids: CASSSSFGGNYGYTF.